Listed below are T cell receptor beta chains from one sample, sequenced in a study of cytomegalovirus exposure and HLA in healthy donors. The protocol was immunoSEQ multiplex PCR, while the TCRdb copy is restricted to in-frame clones and leaves out a portion. There are about 190,000 clones in the sample; roughly 80% occur only once, and roughly 1.6% lies in the top ten. Sequenced material: PBMCs. Receptor source: a woman aged 18-35 years in good health and CMV-seronegative. CDR3s leave out the opening cysteine and the closing phenylalanine or tryptophan. Clone size is given for some rows only: seen once, a few or many times, or a class if the clone is expanded.

V	J	size	length	CDR3
TRBV9	TRBJ2-5	NA	12	ASSASGGRETQY
TRBV7-6	TRBJ1-1	once	12	ASSPPPGGAEAF
TRBV6-1	TRBJ1-2	NA	13	ASTGQGLPNYGYT
TRBV7-9	TRBJ1-2	few	12	ASSLAMIGGFGD
TRBV23-1	TRBJ1-5	NA	12	ASKGQITDQPQH
TRBV29-1	TRBJ2-3	few	11	SVGRGQSDTQY
TRBV18	TRBJ1-1	once	14	ASSLMLQGAHTEAF
TRBV27	TRBJ1-5	NA	13	ASSSLGTGGQPQH
TRBV20-1	TRBJ1-1	NA	9	SARGGTEAF
TRBV5-1	TRBJ1-3	once	12	ASTSGVAGNTIY
TRBV7-3	TRBJ2-3	NA	14	ASSFSTGGPTDTQY
TRBV11-2	TRBJ1-5	NA	13	ASSLYGNSNQPQH
TRBV29-1	TRBJ1-3	NA	12	SVVYEYSGNTIY
TRBV28	TRBJ2-1	NA	12	ASSSASSYNEQF
TRBV28	TRBJ2-5	NA	12	ASSQIQEAETQY
TRBV2	TRBJ1-2	NA	13	ASSTPGTGHIGYT
TRBV28	TRBJ1-5	NA	11	ASSRGINQPQH
TRBV5-4	TRBJ2-7	NA	13	ASKLAEGDVYEQY
TRBV7-2	TRBJ1-3	NA	14	ASSTGGLGSGNTIY
TRBV6-5	TRBJ1-5	NA	10	ASSTGNQPQH
TRBV7-3	TRBJ1-1	once	12	ASSSTGKNTEAF
TRBV11-3	TRBJ2-5	once	13	ASSLRGQGQETQY
TRBV7-2	TRBJ2-5	NA	10	ASSPSQETQY
TRBV4-2	TRBJ1-1	NA	15	ASSQGSGYRGYTEAF
TRBV6-1	TRBJ1-5	NA	11	ASSGSGNQPQH
TRBV7-9	TRBJ1-6	NA	12	ASSSGQSNSPLH
TRBV25-1	TRBJ1-4	NA	13	ASSPPGGSNEKLF
TRBV9	TRBJ1-1	NA	12	ASSVGTPNTEAF
TRBV5-1	TRBJ2-7	NA	14	ASSFYRTGDAYEQY
TRBV6-1	TRBJ1-2	NA	12	ASNENWTDYGYT
TRBV5-6	TRBJ1-2	NA	13	ASSLSNRGTYGYT
TRBV6-1	TRBJ2-7	NA	12	ASSDIGRAYEQY
TRBV7-2	TRBJ1-5	NA	15	ASSSLLGTGGYQPQH
TRBV2	TRBJ1-1	NA	12	ASSEGGIVVGAF
TRBV28	TRBJ1-2	NA	14	ASSLLTGGDTYGYT
TRBV10-3	TRBJ2-5	NA	11	AISGLAKETQY
TRBV25-1	TRBJ1-3	NA	14	ASQPPDTPGGNTIY
TRBV13	TRBJ2-7	NA	12	ASSLGWQSYEQY
TRBV20-1	TRBJ2-5	once	9	SVISRETQY
TRBV6-1	TRBJ2-7	NA	12	ASNRDREAYEQY
TRBV19	TRBJ2-6	NA	14	ASSKAGVPGANVLT
TRBV7-7	TRBJ2-5	once	14	ASSLAVGLAEETQY
TRBV9	TRBJ1-2	once	13	ASSITRTGLYGYT
TRBV7-6	TRBJ2-7	few	14	ASSLAGLADPYEQY
TRBV7-2	TRBJ1-5	NA	13	ASSLASGVSLPQH
TRBV5-5	TRBJ1-4	NA	15	ASSLRHSLATNEKLF
TRBV7-8	TRBJ2-3	NA	10	ASSRDTDTQY
TRBV7-7	TRBJ2-1	NA	14	ASSRFTSGSQNEQF
TRBV4-1	TRBJ1-2	NA	15	ASSQDSGSGNSYGYT
TRBV5-1	TRBJ2-3	once	13	ASSFETEYTDTQY
TRBV19	TRBJ1-2	NA	12	ASSMDRGLEGYT
TRBV27	TRBJ2-1	NA	13	ASSLSLAGEDEQF
TRBV25-1	TRBJ2-1	NA	13	ASSETSGSWYEQF
TRBV5-4	TRBJ2-2	NA	15	ASSFRTSGSNTGELF
TRBV9	TRBJ1-2	NA	12	ASSPGQGNYGYT
TRBV9	TRBJ2-7	NA	13	ASSVGTGYLNEQY
TRBV19	TRBJ1-4	NA	15	ASSIYRGRRGDEKLF